The 25 T cell receptor beta chains presented below share a single source sample, sequenced in a study of blood T cells in healthy people across ages. Alongside a J-beta primer mix, a sample-barcoded 5' primer served in a second PCR lasting roughly 6 to 11 cycles. Via MiXCR, TCRdb re-called the 5' RACE reads, giving one row per CDR3 protein. The repertoire holds fewer than 800,000 distinct CDR3 sequences, with around 21% as singletons. Sequencing was done on a sample of blood. The origin of the receptors is a man between 65 and 85 years old in good health.

The chain recombines TRBV5-1 with TRBJ1-4; 8 nucleotides agree with TRBD1. J was trimmed by 12 bases and V by 3 bases; bases with no gene match: 16. Germline V gives CDR1 SGHRS, CDR2 YFSETQ. CDR3 length equals 16 residues. The CDR3 loop is CASSWTSGGEGEQLFF. In nucleotides, the CDR3 is TGCGCCAGCAGCTGGACCTCAGGGGGCGAAGGAGAACAACTGTTTTTT.

This clonotype was seen only a few times. The chain is built from TRBV11-2 and TRBJ2-5; the D gene is possibly TRBD2 (5 bases). From germline, CDR1 is SGHAT and CDR2 FQNNGV. The V end lost 1 base, the J end lost 2 bases, and 14 bases lay between the germline ends. The CDR3 loop spans 16 amino acids. The CDR3 region has the DNA TGTGCCAGCAGCTTAGGTGTGAGGGAGCAGCAAGAGACCCAGTACTTC. It specifies CASSLGVREQQETQYF.

This clonotype was counted at least ten times. The rearrangement links TRBV12-3 or TRBV12-4 to TRBJ2-1; possibly TRBD2 for D (5 bases). Trimming took off 4 bases at V and 7 bases at J, with 17 bases between the two ends. The CDR3 totals 15 residues. The CDR3: CASSSTGRVGNEQFF. The DNA of the CDR3 is TGTGCCAGCAGTTCCACGGGAAGAGTTGGGAATGAGCAGTTCTTC.

The chain uses TRBV7-2 and TRBJ2-3, with a tentative D call TRBD1 (6 bases). Germline-derived CDR1 and CDR2 are SGHTA and FQGNSA. Between the trimmed V and J ends, which lost 6 bases and 8 bases, there was a span of 18 bases. The CDR3 length is 14 residues. In DNA form, the CDR3 reads TGTGCCAGCAGAGATGGGGGCGGATTTTTTACGCAGTATTTT. It codes for CASRDGGGFFTQYF.

This sequence joins TRBV28 and TRBJ2-4; D is unclear. CDR3 size: 16 residues. The germline CDR1 and CDR2 sequences are MDHEN and SYDVKM. V was shortened by 5 bases and J by 6 bases, with 20 bases between the two germline ends. CDR3: CASSERTLGMGNIQYF. The CDR3 DNA follows: TGTGCCAGCAGTGAACGGACGTTGGGAATGGGAAACATTCAGTACTTC. The full variable domain, its missing parts supplied by reference TRBV28 and TRBJ2-4, is DVKVTQSSRYLVKRTGEKVFLECVQDMDHENMFWYRQDPGLGLRLIYFSYDVKMKEKGDIPEGYSVSREKKERFSLILESASTNQTSMYLCASSERTLGMGNIQYFGAGTRLSVL.

This clonotype was detected a few times. This chain connects TRBV7-2 to TRBJ2-1; 8 nucleotides agree with TRBD2. J lost 1 base, V lost 5 bases, and 7 bases had no gene match. The germline CDR1 and CDR2 sequences are SGHTA and FQGNSA. The length of the CDR3 is 16 residues. The CDR3 loop is CASSTAGTSSYNEQFF. The DNA for the CDR3 is TGTGCCAGCAGCACGGCCGGGACTAGTTCCTACAATGAGCAGTTCTTC.

This clonotype was seen only a few times. This chain links TRBV29-1 with TRBJ2-3; 11 positions agree with TRBD1. CDR1 and CDR2 (germline): SQVTM, ANQGSEA. The V segment lost 1 base and the J segment 3 bases; nucleotides outside the gene matches: 9. There are 17 residues in the CDR3. DNA for the CDR3: TGCAGCGTTGAAGGGGCCGGGACAGGGGGTGGAACAGATACGCAGTATTTT. Protein: CSVEGAGTGGGTDTQYF.

This clonotype was recorded many times. The rearrangement joins TRBV12-3 or TRBV12-4 to TRBJ2-5, with 8 positions matching TRBD2. The CDR3 covers 17 residues. V was clipped by 4 bases and J by 3 bases; unmatched bases: 13. CDR3 coding DNA: TGTGCCAGCAGTTCGCCGGGACTAGGGTCCCCAGAAGAGACCCAGTACTTC. Translated, it gives CASSSPGLGSPEETQYF.

This clonotype was seen a few times. The V gene is TRBV5-5, the J gene TRBJ2-6, with TRBD1 matching 11 bases. Germline CDR1 SGHKS, CDR2 YYEKEE (reference sequence). The V segment lost 0 bases and the J segment 0 bases; nucleotides outside the gene matches: 2. The CDR3 has 18 amino acids. CDR3 region: CASSLVGTGGSGANVLTF. In DNA, the CDR3 is TGTGCCAGCAGCTTGGTTGGGACAGGGGGCTCTGGGGCCAACGTCCTGACTTTC.

This clonotype was counted at least ten times. The chain is built from TRBV29-1 and TRBJ2-5; weak D call: TRBD2 (5 bases). This CDR3 region has 14 residues. Germline CDR1 SQVTM, CDR2 ANQGSEA. Trimming cost V 1 base and J 5 bases, with 14 bases left between them. The CDR3 DNA is TGCAGCGTTGAAGCCTTCGGGGTAGGCGAGACCCAGTACTTC. It specifies CSVEAFGVGETQYF.

This clonotype turned up a few times. The chain has TRBV20-1 and TRBJ2-3; D is unclear. V lost 6 bases, J lost 1 base, and 8 bases lay in between. The CDR3 loop spans 12 amino acids. Germline loops: CDR1 DFQATT, CDR2 SNEGSKA (reference sequence). The DNA of the CDR3 is TGCAGTGCCGCCGCTGGCACAGATACGCAGTATTTT. Its protein product is CSAAAGTDTQYF.

The V and J genes are TRBV28 and TRBJ2-1, with D tentatively TRBD2 (6 bases). Trimming shortened V by 2 bases and J by 5 bases, and 7 bases separated the two germline ends. Germline-derived CDR1 and CDR2 are MDHEN and SYDVKM. This CDR3 spans 13 amino acids. The CDR3 reads CASSLGGHNEQFF. As DNA, the CDR3 is TGTGCCAGCAGTTTAGGAGGGCACAATGAGCAGTTCTTC.

This sequence joins TRBV29-1 and TRBJ2-1; TRBD2 agrees at 14 bases. CDR3 size: 14 residues. Trimming cost V 6 bases and J 4 bases; bases outside gene matches: 2. Germline assignment: CDR1 SQVTM and CDR2 ANQGSEA. CDR3 DNA sequence: TGCAGCGTAGGGACTAGCGGGAGTTACAATGAGCAGTTCTTC. Translation: CSVGTSGSYNEQFF.

This chain connects TRBV12-3 or TRBV12-4 to TRBJ2-1; D is ambiguous. The V and J ends lost 1 base and 1 base respectively, with 11 bases between them. This CDR3 spans 16 amino acids. DNA for the CDR3: TGTGCCAGCAGTTTAGACTTGGGCCGGTCCTACAATGAGCAGTTCTTC. Protein: CASSLDLGRSYNEQFF.

This clonotype was detected only once. This CDR3 reads CASSFRDTNTEAFF. CDR3 nucleotides: TGTGCCAGCAGCTTCCGGGACACCAACACTGAAGCTTTCTTT. The chain joins TRBV9 to TRBJ1-1; TRBD1 might be the D (6 bases). The germline gives CDR1 SGDLS, CDR2 YYNGEE. Trimming left V 4 bases short and J 2 bases short, with 12 bases between. The CDR3 length is 14 residues.

The chain carries TRBV14 and TRBJ1-1, with D possibly matching TRBD1 (6 bases). The V gene's germline CDR1 is SGHDN and CDR2 FVKESK. Trimming removed 0 bases from V and 8 bases from J, with 13 bases in between. The CDR3 sequence is 14 residues long. This CDR3 is CASSQDRGRGEAFF. DNA for the CDR3: TGTGCCAGCAGCCAAGATCGGGGCAGGGGAGAAGCTTTCTTT.

This clonotype was picked up a small number of times. J is TRBJ2-4 and V is TRBV7-2, with D tentatively TRBD2 (7 bases). V lost 3 bases, J lost 8 bases, and 17 bases lay in between. Germline V lookup: CDR1 SGHTA, CDR2 FQGNSA. The CDR3 contains 15 residues. CDR3: CASSFEQGGADIQYF. The CDR3 coding sequence is TGTGCCAGCAGCTTCGAACAGGGAGGGGCAGACATTCAGTACTTC.

The rearrangement joins TRBV14 to TRBJ2-2; tentative D call: TRBD2 (6 bases). Trimming removed 5 bases at V and 4 bases at J, with 11 bases between. This CDR3 has 14 amino acids. Germline CDR1 SGHDN, CDR2 FVKESK. DNA of the CDR3: TGTGCCAGCAGCGGCGGGATGTTCACCGGGGAGCTGTTTTTT. Protein sequence: CASSGGMFTGELFF.

The chain has TRBV28 and TRBJ2-5; D is possibly TRBD1 or TRBD2 (6 bases each). Germline V gene sequence: CDR1 MDHEN, CDR2 SYDVKM. The ends were cut back, 5 bases at V and 4 bases at J, with 20 bases in the middle. The CDR3 spans 16 residues. Here the CDR3 DNA reads TGTGCCAGCAGTCCCTCGACTAGGGGGTTCGGAGAGACCCAGTACTTC. Amino acid sequence: CASSPSTRGFGETQYF.

There are many counts of this clonotype. V is TRBV2 and J is TRBJ2-1; D remains ambiguous. The CDR3 runs to 11 residues. V lost 6 bases, J lost 8 bases, and 8 bases lay in between. Germline V gene data show CDR1 as SNHLY and CDR2 as FYNNEI. The CDR3 region is CASSEYDEQFF. The CDR3 DNA is TGTGCCAGCAGCGAGTACGATGAGCAGTTCTTC. Supplemented by reference TRBV2 and TRBJ2-1, the full variable domain reads EPEVTQTPSHQVTQMGQEVILRCVPISNHLYFYWYRQILGQKVEFLVSFYNNEISEKSEIFDDQFSVERPDGSNFTLKIRSTKLEDSAMYFCASSEYDEQFFGPGTRLTVL.

V is TRBV6-5 and J is TRBJ2-3; 7 bases fit TRBD2. Germline trimming cut 0 bases from V and 5 bases from J; bases unmatched to any gene: 2. Germline loops: CDR1 MNHEY, CDR2 SVGAGI. The CDR3 spans 14 residues. The CDR3 nucleotides are TGTGCCAGCAGTTACTCGGGAGGGGTAGATACGCAGTATTTT. It yields the protein CASSYSGGVDTQYF.

The CDR3 protein is CASSPSQGIKETQYF. Here the CDR3 DNA reads TGCGCCAGCAGCCCCTCACAGGGGATTAAAGAGACCCAGTACTTC. The chain is built from TRBV4-3 and TRBJ2-5; TRBD1 matches 7 bases. The germline V gene encodes CDR1 LGHNA and CDR2 YSLEER. The CDR3 extends over 15 amino acids. J was trimmed by 3 bases and V by 4 bases; bases with no gene match: 8.

This clonotype has a handful of counts. The chain has TRBV27 and TRBJ2-5; D assignment may be TRBD1 or TRBD2 (5 bases each). Between the trimmed V and J ends, which lost 1 base and 11 bases, there was a span of 17 bases. This CDR3 is built from 14 residues. The germline CDR1 and CDR2 sequences are MNHEY and SMNVEV (reference sequence). CDR3 protein: CASSLYQPQGEQYF. In DNA, the CDR3 is TGTGCCAGCAGTTTATATCAACCTCAAGGGGAGCAGTACTTC.

This clonotype was counted between two and nine times. The gene calls are TRBV9 and TRBJ1-3; D is uncertain. With 0 bases removed from V and 3 bases from J, the gap between germline ends came to 7 bases. Looked up from germline, CDR1 is SGDLS and CDR2 is YYNGEE. The CDR3 totals 14 residues. In nucleotides, the CDR3 is TGTGCCAGCAGCGTAGTAGGGAATGGAAACACCATATATTTT. Translating it yields CASSVVGNGNTIYF.

This clonotype was counted only a few times. The chain joins TRBV20-1 to TRBJ2-3; 10 positions agree with TRBD2. The junction had 6 bases not matched to a gene; V was cut back by 7 bases and J by 2 bases. This CDR3 has 14 amino acids. The V gene's germline CDR1 is DFQATT and CDR2 SNEGSKA (reference sequence). CDR3 amino acids: CSEIAGGATDTQYF. CDR3 DNA: TGCAGTGAAATAGCGGGAGGTGCCACAGATACGCAGTATTTT.